Sequencing of this T cell receptor (beta chain) was carried out in a study of shared clonotypes between healthy human individuals. CDR3 size: 14 residues. Germline-derived CDR1 and CDR2 are SGHTA and FQGTGA. The V segment lost 6 bases and the J segment 2 bases; nucleotides outside the gene matches: 7. The repertoire was sequenced with immunoSEQ multiplex PCR; TCRdb's copy has only in-frame clones and lacks some. The table records approximately 2.5 million clones, 80% to 95% of them present only once. The source of this sequence is a man aged 18-30 years in good health. Some clones in this sample may be carry-over from other donors' samples. Sequenced sample: naive CD4+ T cells from PBMCs. The subset is: CD45RA+ positively selected. J is TRBJ2-7 and V is TRBV7-3; TRBD2 matches 7 bases. CDR3 protein: CASSPEGGTYEQYF. CDR3 DNA: TGTGCCAGCAGTCCGGAGGGAGGGACCTACGAGCAGTACTTC.